This T cell receptor beta chain was obtained from a study of blood T cell repertoires in COVID-19. For the study at large: There were acute and convalescent COVID-19 samples, and they came from the United States, Italy and Spain. Sources were T cells, B-cell-depleted T cells, or PBMCs; the material itself was cDNA or gDNA.

Methods used by the authors: Reference gene primer amplification in the assay estimated nucleated cell counts. TCRdb's table, derived via immunoSEQ multiplex PCR, lists solely in-frame clones and lacks some. From that table come the V and J calls and clone size; the DNA was used to work out D and trimming. The data show 60,000 or so clones, approximately 85% seen once. CDR1 and CDR2 (germline): SGHNT, YENEEA. The length of the CDR3 is 15 residues. V gave up 4 bases and J gave up 5 bases, with 17 bases separating them. The specimen sequenced was peripheral blood. The TCR was taken from a human donor in a cohort sampled during active COVID-19. V is TRBV11-3 and J is TRBJ2-5; maybe TRBD1 (6 bases). CDR3 amino acids: CASSWGQGRIETQYF. The CDR3 DNA is TGTGCCAGCAGCTGGGGGCAGGGTAGAATCGAGACCCAGTACTTC. The variable domain in full, with the rest retrieved from reference TRBV11-3 and TRBJ2-5, is EAGVVQSPRYKIIEKKQPVAFWCNPISGHNTLYWYLQNLGQGPELLIRYENEEAVDDSQLPKDRFSAERLKGVDSTLKIQPAELGDSAVYLCASSWGQGRIETQYFGPGTRLLVL.